This entry lists 10 T cell receptor beta chains sequenced from one sample in a study of CD8 T cells in ankylosing spondylitis. TCRdb used MiXCR to reprocess the 5' RACE reads, holding one entry per CDR3 protein. The profile covers about 230,000 distinct CDR3 sequences, with less than 9.5% appearing a single time and more than 4% taken by the ten largest. Sequencing was done on a sample of blood, either unsorted or a sorted T cell fraction (not recorded which). The receptors shown here come from a female donor with ankylosing spondylitis or in good health (not recorded which).

This clonotype occurred many times. The chain uses TRBV18 and TRBJ1-1; 7 positions agree with TRBD1. After removal of 5 bases from V and 3 bases from J, the junction contained 6 bases not matched to a gene. Germline V gene sequence: CDR1 KGHSH, CDR2 LQKENI. CDR3 length equals 14 residues. In DNA, the CDR3 is TGTGCCAGCTCAATTCCGGGACAGTACACTGAAGCTTTCTTT. Translating gives CASSIPGQYTEAFF.

This clonotype was seen many times. V usage is TRBV2 and J usage is TRBJ2-3; the D call may be TRBD1 or TRBD2 (5 bases each). The CDR3 covers 14 residues. V was trimmed by 7 bases and J by 3 bases, leaving 14 bases between them. In germline, CDR1 is SNHLY, CDR2 FYNNEI. The chain's CDR3 is CASNGDGTTDTQYF. The CDR3 DNA follows: TGTGCCAGCAACGGGGATGGGACGACAGATACGCAGTATTTT.

This clonotype was detected many times. The V call is TRBV28, the J call TRBJ2-3, with 7 bases matching TRBD2. The junction had 18 bases not matched to a gene; V was cut back by 1 base and J by 2 bases. Germline assignment: CDR1 MDHEN and CDR2 SYDVKM. CDR3 length: 20 amino acids. The chain's CDR3 is CASSLSPGIPKRGPTDTQYF. The DNA of the CDR3 is TGTGCCAGCAGTTTATCCCCCGGCATACCAAAGCGGGGCCCCACAGATACGCAGTATTTT.

In this sample, this clonotype turned up many times. The rearrangement uses TRBV11-2 and TRBJ2-3; TRBD2 is a possible D gene (6 bases). Germline V gene lookup returns CDR1 SGHAT and CDR2 FQNNGV. V was clipped by 4 bases and J by 11 bases, with 13 bases between them. This CDR3 region has 12 residues. CDR3 DNA: TGTGCCAGCAGCTGGGGGACTGCGGGGCAGTATTTT. Its protein is CASSWGTAGQYF.

At least ten counts were recorded for this clonotype. V gene TRBV30 combines with J gene TRBJ2-1; 9 bases are shared with TRBD1. Germline CDR1 is GTSNPN and CDR2 is SVGIG (reference sequence). CDR3 size: 14 residues. V lost 4 bases to trimming and J lost 7 bases; unmatched junction nucleotides: 8. CDR3 DNA: TGTGCCTGGAATGGCGGACAGGGGTGGAATGAGCAGTTCTTC. It yields the protein CAWNGGQGWNEQFF. Full variable domain (remainder filled in from reference TRBV30 and TRBJ2-1): SQTIHQWPATLVQPVGSPLSLECTVEGTSNPNLYWYRQAAGRGLQLLFYSVGIGQISSEVPQNLSASRPQDRQFILSSKKLLLSDSGFYLCAWNGGQGWNEQFFGPGTRLTVL.

J is TRBJ1-4 and V is TRBV5-1; D remains unclear. Germline values: CDR1 SGHRS, CDR2 YFSETQ. The CDR3 totals 14 residues. Trimming left V 0 bases short and J 3 bases short, with 6 bases between. This CDR3 is CASSLDTANEKLFF. The CDR3 coding sequence is TGCGCCAGCAGCTTGGATACGGCTAATGAAAAACTGTTTTTT.

This clonotype was seen many times. The DNA of the CDR3 is TGTGCCAGCAGCCCTGCGACTGACCCCGGGTGGGCTGAAGCTTTCTTT. This gives the protein CASSPATDPGWAEAFF. The chain joins TRBV11-1 to TRBJ1-1; D is unresolved. The germline gives CDR1 SGHAT, CDR2 FQDESV (reference sequence). The V end lost 5 bases, the J end lost 6 bases, and 22 bases lay between the germline ends. This CDR3 contains 16 residues.

Many counts were recorded for this clonotype. The chain has TRBV12-3 or TRBV12-4 and TRBJ2-7; TRBD2 agrees at 10 bases. With 5 bases clipped from V and 4 bases from J, the junction kept 5 bases outside the gene matches. CDR3 length: 14 amino acids. The CDR3 nucleotides are TGTGCCAGCAGTCCCGGACTAGCGGATTACGAGCAGTACTTC. This gives the protein CASSPGLADYEQYF.

At least ten counts were recorded for this clonotype. The chain links TRBV20-1 to TRBJ1-1; D unresolved. With 0 bases removed from V and 7 bases from J, the gap between germline ends came to 9 bases. Germline V CDR1 and CDR2: DFQATT, SNEGSKA (reference sequence). The CDR3 has 12 amino acids. CDR3: CSARDYNGEAFF. The CDR3 coding sequence is TGCAGTGCTAGAGATTATAATGGTGAAGCTTTCTTT.

This clonotype was found many times. The J gene is TRBJ2-6, the V gene TRBV5-1; D is perhaps TRBD2 (5 bases). Germline lookup yields CDR1 SGHRS and CDR2 YFSETQ. The CDR3 contains 15 residues. V lost 4 bases, J lost 4 bases, and 12 bases lay in between. The CDR3 nucleotides read TGCGCCAGCAGCCACGGAGGAACCGGGGCCAACGTCCTGACTTTC. It specifies CASSHGGTGANVLTF.